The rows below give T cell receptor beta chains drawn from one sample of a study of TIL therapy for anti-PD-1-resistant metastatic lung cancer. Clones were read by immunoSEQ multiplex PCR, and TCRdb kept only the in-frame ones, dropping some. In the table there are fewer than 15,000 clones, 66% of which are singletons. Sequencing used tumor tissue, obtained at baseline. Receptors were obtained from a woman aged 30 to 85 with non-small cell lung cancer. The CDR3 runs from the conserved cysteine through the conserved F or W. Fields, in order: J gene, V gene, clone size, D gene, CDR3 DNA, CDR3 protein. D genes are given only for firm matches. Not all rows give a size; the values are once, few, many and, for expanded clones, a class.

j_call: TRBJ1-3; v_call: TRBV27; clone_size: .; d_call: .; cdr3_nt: TGTGCCAGCAGTCCCAGCGTCGGGGTGAACACCATATATTTT; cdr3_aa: CASSPSVGVNTIYF
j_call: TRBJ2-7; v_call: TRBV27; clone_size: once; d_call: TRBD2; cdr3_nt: TGTGCCAGCAGTTTCGGACTAGCGGGAGGATACGAGCAGTACTTC; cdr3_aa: CASSFGLAGGYEQYF
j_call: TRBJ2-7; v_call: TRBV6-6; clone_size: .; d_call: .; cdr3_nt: TGTGCCAGCACCCAAGGGTCTCTTAGCTCCTACGAGCAGTACTTC; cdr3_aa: CASTQGSLSSYEQYF
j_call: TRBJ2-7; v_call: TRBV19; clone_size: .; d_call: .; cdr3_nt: TGTGCCAGTAGTCCCCGGGACACCTCGGCGCAGTACTTC; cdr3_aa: CASSPRDTSAQYF
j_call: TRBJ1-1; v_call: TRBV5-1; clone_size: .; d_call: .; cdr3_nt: TGCGCCAGCAGCGGAAAGCTACAGGGCTCAGAAGCTTTCTTT; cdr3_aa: CASSGKLQGSEAFF
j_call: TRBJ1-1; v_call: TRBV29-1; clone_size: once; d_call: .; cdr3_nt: TGCAGCGTTGACTCAAGAGGGACTGAAGCTTTCTTT; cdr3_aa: CSVDSRGTEAFF
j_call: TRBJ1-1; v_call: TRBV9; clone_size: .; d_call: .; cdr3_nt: TGTGCCAGCAGCGTCCGGGGAGGGTTTGACACTGAAGCTTTCTTT; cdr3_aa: CASSVRGGFDTEAFF
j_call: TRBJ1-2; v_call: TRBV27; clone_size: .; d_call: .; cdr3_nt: TGTGCCAGCAGTACGGAAAGGGGTGGCTACACCTTC; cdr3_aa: CASSTERGGYTF
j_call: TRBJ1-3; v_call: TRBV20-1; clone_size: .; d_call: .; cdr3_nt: TGCAGTGCTTTGACAGGCAACACCATATATTTT; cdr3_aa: CSALTGNTIYF
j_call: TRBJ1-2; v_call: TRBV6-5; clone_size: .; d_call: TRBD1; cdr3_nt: TGTGCCAGCAGTTCGGCCCAGGGGGCCAATGGCTACACCTTC; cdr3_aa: CASSSAQGANGYTF
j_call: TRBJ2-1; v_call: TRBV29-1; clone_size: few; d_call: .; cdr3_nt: TGCAGCGTTGAGGTTTACAATGCGCAGTTCTTC; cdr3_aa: CSVEVYNAQFF
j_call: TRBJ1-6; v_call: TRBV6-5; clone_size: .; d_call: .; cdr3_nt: TGTGCCAGCAGTACTCCGGGACGAGCGAATTCACCCCTCCACTTT; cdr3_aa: CASSTPGRANSPLHF
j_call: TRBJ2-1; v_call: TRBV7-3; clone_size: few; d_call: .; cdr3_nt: TGTGCCAGCAGCTTAATGGGAGGCGCCCGGTATGAGCAGTTCTTC; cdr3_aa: CASSLMGGARYEQFF
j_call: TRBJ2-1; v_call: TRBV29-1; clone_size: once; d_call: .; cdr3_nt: TGCAGCGTTTTGAGGGAATTGGGGAATGAGCAGTTCTTC; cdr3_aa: CSVLRELGNEQFF
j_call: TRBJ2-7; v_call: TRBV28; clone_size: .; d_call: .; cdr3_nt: TGTGCCAGCAGACTTGGAGGGCCCAAGGACGAGCAGTACTTC; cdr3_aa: CASRLGGPKDEQYF
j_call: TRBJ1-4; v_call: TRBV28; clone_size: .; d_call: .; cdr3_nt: TGTGCCAGCAGTCAATCACACGGGACTTTAGAAAAACTGTTTTTT; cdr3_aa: CASSQSHGTLEKLFF
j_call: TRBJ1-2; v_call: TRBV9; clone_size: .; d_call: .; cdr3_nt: TGTGCCAGCAGCCCCGGGGGTCCGGGCGACTATGGCTACACCTTC; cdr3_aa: CASSPGGPGDYGYTF
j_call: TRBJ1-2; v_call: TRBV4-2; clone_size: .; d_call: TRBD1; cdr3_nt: TGTGCCAGCAGTCGGGACAGGGGGGCCCCTAACTATGGCTACACCTTC; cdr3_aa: CASSRDRGAPNYGYTF
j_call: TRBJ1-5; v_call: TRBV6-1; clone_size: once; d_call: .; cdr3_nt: TGTGCCAGCAGCTACCACCGGAGCAATCAGCCCCAGCATTTT; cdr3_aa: CASSYHRSNQPQHF
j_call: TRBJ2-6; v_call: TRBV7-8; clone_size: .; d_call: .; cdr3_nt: TGTGCCAGCAGCTTACGGGATCCCTTGACTAGGGTCTCTGGGGCCAACGTCCTGACTTTC; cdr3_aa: CASSLRDPLTRVSGANVLTF
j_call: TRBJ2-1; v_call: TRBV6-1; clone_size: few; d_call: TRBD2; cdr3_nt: TGTGCCAGCAGTGAAATGTACCGCGGGAGGGCCAACAATGAGCAGTTCTTC; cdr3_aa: CASSEMYRGRANNEQFF
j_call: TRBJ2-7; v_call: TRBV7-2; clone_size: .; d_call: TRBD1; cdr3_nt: TGTGCCAGCAGCTTAGTAGGGACAGGGACCCACTCCTACGAGCAGTACTTC; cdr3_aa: CASSLVGTGTHSYEQYF
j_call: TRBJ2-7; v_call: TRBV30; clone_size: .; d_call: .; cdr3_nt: TGTGCCTGGAGCAGGATAACAGGGCCCTCAGGTGGCGAGCAGTACTTC; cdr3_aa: CAWSRITGPSGGEQYF
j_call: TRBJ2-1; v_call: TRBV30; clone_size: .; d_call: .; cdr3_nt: TGTGCCTGGAATCCAGGCCTTAACGAGGATGAGCAGTTCTTC; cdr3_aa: CAWNPGLNEDEQFF
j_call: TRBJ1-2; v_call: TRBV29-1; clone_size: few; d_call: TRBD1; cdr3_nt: TGCAGCACCCGGACAGGGGACTATGGCTACACCTTC; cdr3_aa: CSTRTGDYGYTF
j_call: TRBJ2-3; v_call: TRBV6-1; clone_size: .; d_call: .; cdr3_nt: TGTGCCAGCACCCCGGGGGCGAGCACAGATACGCAGTATTTT; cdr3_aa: CASTPGASTDTQYF
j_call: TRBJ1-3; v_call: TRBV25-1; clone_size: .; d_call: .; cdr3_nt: TGTGCCAGCAGTGACGCGACGACAGTAGGGAACACCATATATTTT; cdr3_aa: CASSDATTVGNTIYF
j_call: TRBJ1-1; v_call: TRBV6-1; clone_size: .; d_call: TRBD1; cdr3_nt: TGTGCCAGCGAAAAAACAGGGGCCCCTGAAGCTTTCTTT; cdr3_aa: CASEKTGAPEAFF
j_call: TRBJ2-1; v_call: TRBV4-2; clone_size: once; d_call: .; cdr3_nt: TGTGCCAGCAGCCAAGAAGGCAATGAGCAGTTCTTC; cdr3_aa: CASSQEGNEQFF
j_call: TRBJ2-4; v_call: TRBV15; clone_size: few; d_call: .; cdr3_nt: TGTGCCACCAGCAGCTCCCCCAACATTCAGTACTTC; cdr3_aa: CATSSSPNIQYF
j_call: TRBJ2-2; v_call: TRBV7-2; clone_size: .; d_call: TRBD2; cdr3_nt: TGTGCCAGCAGCCCTCGGACTAGTGCCGGGGAGCTGTTTTTT; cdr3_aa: CASSPRTSAGELFF
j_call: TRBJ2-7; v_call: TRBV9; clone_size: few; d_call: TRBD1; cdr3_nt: TGTGCCAGCACCGGGACAGGGGTCCGAGAGCAGTACTTC; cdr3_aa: CASTGTGVREQYF
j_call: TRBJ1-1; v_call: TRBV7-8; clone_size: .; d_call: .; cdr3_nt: TGTGCCAGCAGCCCCACGGCATATGACACTGAAGCTTTCTTT; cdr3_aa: CASSPTAYDTEAFF
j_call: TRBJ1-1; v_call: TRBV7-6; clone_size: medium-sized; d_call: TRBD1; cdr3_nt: TGTGCCAGCAGCCCACCGACAGGGCTGGTCACTGAAGCTTTCTTT; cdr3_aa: CASSPPTGLVTEAFF
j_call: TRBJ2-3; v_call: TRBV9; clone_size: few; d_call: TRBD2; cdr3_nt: TGTGCCAGCAGCGGGAGCGGGAGTGATGGGGATACGCAGTATTTT; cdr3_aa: CASSGSGSDGDTQYF
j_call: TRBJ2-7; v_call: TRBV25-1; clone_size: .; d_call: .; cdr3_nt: TGTGCCAGCAGTGAATTCGTTACGGGTCCTAGGCAGTACTTC; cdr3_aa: CASSEFVTGPRQYF
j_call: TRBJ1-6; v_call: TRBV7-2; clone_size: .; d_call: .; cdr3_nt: TGTGCCAGCAGCCGCGGGACACCTTATAATTCACCCCTCCACTTT; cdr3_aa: CASSRGTPYNSPLHF
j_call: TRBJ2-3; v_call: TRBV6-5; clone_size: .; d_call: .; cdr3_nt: TGTGCCAGCAGCAAAGGGCAGGCCTCAGATACGCAGTATTTT; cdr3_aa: CASSKGQASDTQYF
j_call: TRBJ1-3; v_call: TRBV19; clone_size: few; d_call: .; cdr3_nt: TGTGCCAGTATCGGGAGAGACTCTGGAAACACCATATATTTT; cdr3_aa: CASIGRDSGNTIYF
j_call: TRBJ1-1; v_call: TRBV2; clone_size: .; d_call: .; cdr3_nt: TGTGCCAGCAGGCTGGACATGAACACTGAAGCTTTCTTT; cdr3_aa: CASRLDMNTEAFF
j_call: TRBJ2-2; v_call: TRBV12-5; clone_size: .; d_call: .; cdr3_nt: TGTGCTAGTGGTTTGGTAACCTCTTCGTCCGGGGAGCTGTTTTTT; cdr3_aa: CASGLVTSSSGELFF
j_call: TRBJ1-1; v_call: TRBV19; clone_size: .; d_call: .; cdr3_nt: TGTGCCAGTACCCTAAACATGAACACTGAAGCTTTCTTT; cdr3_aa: CASTLNMNTEAFF
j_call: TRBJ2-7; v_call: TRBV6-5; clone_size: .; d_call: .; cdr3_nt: TGTGCCAGCAGTTACTCCCTGGAGGGGGCCGAGCAGTACTTC; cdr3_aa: CASSYSLEGAEQYF
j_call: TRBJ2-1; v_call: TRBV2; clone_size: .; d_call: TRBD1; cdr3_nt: TGTGCCAGCAGGGCGAGTTCCCGACAGGGTTCGGATGAGCAGTTCTTC; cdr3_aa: CASRASSRQGSDEQFF
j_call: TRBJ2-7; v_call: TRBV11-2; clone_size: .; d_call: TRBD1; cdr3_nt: TGTGCCAGCAGCTTAGTCCCGGGACAGGCCTACGAGCAGTACTTC; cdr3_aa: CASSLVPGQAYEQYF
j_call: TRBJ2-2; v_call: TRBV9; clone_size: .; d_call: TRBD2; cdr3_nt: TGTGCCAGCGCTAGGACTCGCGGGAGGGGGGGCACCGGGGAGCTGTTTTTT; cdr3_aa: CASARTRGRGGTGELFF